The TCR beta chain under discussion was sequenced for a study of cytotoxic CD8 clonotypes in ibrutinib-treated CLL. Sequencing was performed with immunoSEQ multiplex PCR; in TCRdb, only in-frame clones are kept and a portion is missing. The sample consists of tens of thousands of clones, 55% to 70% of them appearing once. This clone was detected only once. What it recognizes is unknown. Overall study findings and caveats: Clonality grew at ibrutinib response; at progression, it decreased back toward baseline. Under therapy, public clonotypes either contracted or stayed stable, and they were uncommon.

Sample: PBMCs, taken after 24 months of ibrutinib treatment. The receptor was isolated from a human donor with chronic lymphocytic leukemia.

CDR3 DNA: TGTGCCAGCAGCCAAGAAGGCGCTAGCGGGGGGGCCGGTGAGCAGTTCTTC. Residues: CASSQEGASGGAGEQFF. The V gene is TRBV4-2, the J gene TRBJ2-1, with 12 bases fitting TRBD2. The CDR3 consists of 17 residues. V was clipped by 0 bases and J by 9 bases; unmatched bases: 9. Germline loops: CDR1 LGHNA, CDR2 YNFKEQ.